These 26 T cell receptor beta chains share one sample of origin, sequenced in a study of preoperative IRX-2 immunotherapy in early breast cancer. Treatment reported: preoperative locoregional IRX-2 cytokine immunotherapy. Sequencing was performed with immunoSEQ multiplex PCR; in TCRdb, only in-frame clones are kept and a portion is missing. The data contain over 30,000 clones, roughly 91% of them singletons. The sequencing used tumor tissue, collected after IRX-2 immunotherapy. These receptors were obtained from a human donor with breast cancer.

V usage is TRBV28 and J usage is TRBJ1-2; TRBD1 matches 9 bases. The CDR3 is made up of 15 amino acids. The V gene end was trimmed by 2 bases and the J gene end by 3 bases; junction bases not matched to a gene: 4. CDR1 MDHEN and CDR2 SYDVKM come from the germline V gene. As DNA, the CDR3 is TGTGCCAGCAGTTTAGGGACAGGGCAATACTATGGCTACACCTTC. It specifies CASSLGTGQYYGYTF.

The CDR3 DNA is TGCGCCAGCAGCTCCAGGGGGCCCCAAGAGACCCAGTACTTC. Residues: CASSSRGPQETQYF. The chain joins TRBV5-1 to TRBJ2-5; 8 bases match TRBD1. The J segment lost 1 base and the V segment lost 3 bases, leaving 2 bases of the junction unmatched. This CDR3 has 14 residues. The germline CDR1 and CDR2 sequences are SGHRS and YFSETQ.

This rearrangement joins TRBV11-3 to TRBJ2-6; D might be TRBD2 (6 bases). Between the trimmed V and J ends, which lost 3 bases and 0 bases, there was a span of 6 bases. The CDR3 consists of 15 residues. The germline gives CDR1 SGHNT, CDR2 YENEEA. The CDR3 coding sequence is TGTGCCAGCAGCTTGGGGGGCTCTGGGGCCAACGTCCTGACTTTC. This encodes CASSLGGSGANVLTF.

CDR3 residues: CASSLAWTGMNTEAFF. The CDR3, as DNA: TGTGCCAGCTCACTAGCCTGGACAGGCATGAACACTGAAGCTTTCTTT. The rearrangement uses TRBV18 and TRBJ1-1; 7 nucleotides align to TRBD1. The length of the CDR3 is 16 residues. V shed 4 bases and J 0 bases; nucleotides not matched to a gene: 8. Germline-derived CDR1 and CDR2 are KGHSH and LQKENI.

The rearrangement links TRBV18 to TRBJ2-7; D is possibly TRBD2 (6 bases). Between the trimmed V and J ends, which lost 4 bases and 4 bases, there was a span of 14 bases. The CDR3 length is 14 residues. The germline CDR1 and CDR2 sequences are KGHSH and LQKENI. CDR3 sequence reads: CASSRGGIGYEQYF. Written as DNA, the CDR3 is TGTGCCAGCTCACGGGGCGGGATAGGGTACGAGCAGTACTTC.

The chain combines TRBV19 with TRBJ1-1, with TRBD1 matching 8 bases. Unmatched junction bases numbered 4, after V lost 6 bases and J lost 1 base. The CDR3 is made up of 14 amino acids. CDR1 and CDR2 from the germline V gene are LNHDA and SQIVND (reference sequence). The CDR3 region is CASSNTGGNTEAFF. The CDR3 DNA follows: TGTGCCAGTAGCAATACAGGGGGGAACACTGAAGCTTTCTTT. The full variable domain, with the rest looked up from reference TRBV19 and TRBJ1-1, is DGGITQSPKYLFRKEGQNVTLSCEQNLNHDAMYWYRQDPGQGLRLIYYSQIVNDFQKGDIAEGYSVSREKKESFPLTVTSAQKNPTAFYLCASSNTGGNTEAFFGQGTRLTVV.

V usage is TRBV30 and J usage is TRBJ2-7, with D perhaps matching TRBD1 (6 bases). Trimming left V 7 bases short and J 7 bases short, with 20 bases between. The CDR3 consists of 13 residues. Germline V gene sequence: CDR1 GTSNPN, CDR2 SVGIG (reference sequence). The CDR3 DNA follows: TGTGCCTCCGATCGTGGGACATCTTGGGAGCAGTACTTC. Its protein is CASDRGTSWEQYF.

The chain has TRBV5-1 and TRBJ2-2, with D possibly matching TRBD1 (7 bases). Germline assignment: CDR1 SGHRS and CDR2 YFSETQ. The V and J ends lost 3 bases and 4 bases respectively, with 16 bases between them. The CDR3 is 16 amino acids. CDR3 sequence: CASSSGGIWATGELFF. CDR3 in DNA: TGCGCCAGCAGCTCAGGGGGGATTTGGGCCACCGGGGAGCTGTTTTTT.

The CDR3 DNA sequence: TGTGCCAGCAGCTTAGGGCTAGCGGGGGGGCATGAGCAGTTCTTC. As protein: CASSLGLAGGHEQFF. The rearrangement links TRBV7-5 to TRBJ2-1; no check of the table's D call, TRBD2, against the DNA was made. TRBV7-5 is a listed pseudogene. This CDR3 spans 15 amino acids.

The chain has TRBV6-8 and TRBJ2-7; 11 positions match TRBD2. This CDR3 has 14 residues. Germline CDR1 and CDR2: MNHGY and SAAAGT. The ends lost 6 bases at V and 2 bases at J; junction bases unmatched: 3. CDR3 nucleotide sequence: TGTGCCAGCAGCCTTAGCGGGGGGGCCTACGAGCAGTACGTC. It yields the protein CASSLSGGAYEQYV.

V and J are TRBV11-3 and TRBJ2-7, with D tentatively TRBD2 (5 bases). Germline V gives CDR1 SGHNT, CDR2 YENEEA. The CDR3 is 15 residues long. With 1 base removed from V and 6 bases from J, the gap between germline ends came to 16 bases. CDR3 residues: CASSLVATLGGEQYF. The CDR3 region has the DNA TGTGCCAGCAGCTTAGTGGCGACTTTAGGAGGCGAGCAGTACTTC.

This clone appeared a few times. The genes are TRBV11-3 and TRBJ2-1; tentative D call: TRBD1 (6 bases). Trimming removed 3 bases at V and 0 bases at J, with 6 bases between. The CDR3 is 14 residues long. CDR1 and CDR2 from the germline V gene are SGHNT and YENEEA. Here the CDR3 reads CASSLDSSYNEQFF. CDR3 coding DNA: TGTGCCAGCAGCTTGGACAGCTCCTACAATGAGCAGTTCTTC.

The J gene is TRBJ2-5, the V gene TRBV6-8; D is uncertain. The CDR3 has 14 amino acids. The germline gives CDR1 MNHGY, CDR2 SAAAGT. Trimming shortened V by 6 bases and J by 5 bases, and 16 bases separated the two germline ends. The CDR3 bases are TGTGCCAGCAGCAAACCGCCACCGTGGGAGACCCAGTACTTC. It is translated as CASSKPPPWETQYF.

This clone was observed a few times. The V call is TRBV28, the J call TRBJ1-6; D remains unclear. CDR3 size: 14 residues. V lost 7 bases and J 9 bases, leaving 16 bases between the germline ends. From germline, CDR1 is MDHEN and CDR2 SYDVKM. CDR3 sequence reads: CASKGPLRGSPLHF. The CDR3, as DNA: TGTGCCAGCAAAGGACCTCTTCGGGGTTCACCCCTCCACTTT.

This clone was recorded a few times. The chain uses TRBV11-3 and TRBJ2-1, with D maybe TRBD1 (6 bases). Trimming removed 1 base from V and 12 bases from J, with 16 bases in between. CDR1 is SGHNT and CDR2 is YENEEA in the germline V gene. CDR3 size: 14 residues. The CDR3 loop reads CASSLGGTWTRQFF. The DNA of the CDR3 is TGTGCCAGCAGCTTAGGAGGGACATGGACAAGGCAGTTCTTC.

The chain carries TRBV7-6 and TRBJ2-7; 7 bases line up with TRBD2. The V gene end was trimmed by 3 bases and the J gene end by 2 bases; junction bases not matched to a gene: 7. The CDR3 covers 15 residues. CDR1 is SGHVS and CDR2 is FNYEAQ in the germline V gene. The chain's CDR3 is CASSLGLAEAYEQYF. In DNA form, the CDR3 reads TGTGCCAGCAGCTTGGGGCTAGCGGAGGCCTACGAGCAGTACTTC.

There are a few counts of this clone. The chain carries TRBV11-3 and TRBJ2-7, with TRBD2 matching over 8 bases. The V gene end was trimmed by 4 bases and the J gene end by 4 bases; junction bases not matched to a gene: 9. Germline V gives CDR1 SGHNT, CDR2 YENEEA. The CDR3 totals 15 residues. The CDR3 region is CASSSRTSLSYEQYF. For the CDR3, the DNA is TGTGCCAGCAGCTCCCGGACTAGCCTATCTTACGAGCAGTACTTC. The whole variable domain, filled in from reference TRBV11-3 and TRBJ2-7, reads EAGVVQSPRYKIIEKKQPVAFWCNPISGHNTLYWYLQNLGQGPELLIRYENEEAVDDSQLPKDRFSAERLKGVDSTLKIQPAELGDSAVYLCASSSRTSLSYEQYFGPGTRLTVT.

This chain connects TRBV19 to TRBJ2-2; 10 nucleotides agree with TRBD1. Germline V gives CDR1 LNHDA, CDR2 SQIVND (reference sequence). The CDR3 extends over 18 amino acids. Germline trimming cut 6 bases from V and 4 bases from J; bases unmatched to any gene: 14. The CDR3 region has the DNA TGTGCCAGTAGCCCACCACGACAGGGGGCGAGACCCACCGGGGAGCTGTTTTTT. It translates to CASSPPRQGARPTGELFF.

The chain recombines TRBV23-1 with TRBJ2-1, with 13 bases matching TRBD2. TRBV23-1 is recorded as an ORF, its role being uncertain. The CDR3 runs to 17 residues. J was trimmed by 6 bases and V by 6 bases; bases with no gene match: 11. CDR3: CASSQALGLAGINEQFF. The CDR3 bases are TGCGCCAGCAGCCAAGCCTTGGGACTAGCGGGAATCAATGAGCAGTTCTTC.

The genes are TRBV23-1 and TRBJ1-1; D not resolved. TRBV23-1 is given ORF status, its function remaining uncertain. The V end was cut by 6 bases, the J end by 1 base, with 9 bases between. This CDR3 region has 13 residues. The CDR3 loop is CASSFGENTEAFF. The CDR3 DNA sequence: TGCGCCAGCAGCTTTGGGGAGAACACTGAAGCTTTCTTT.

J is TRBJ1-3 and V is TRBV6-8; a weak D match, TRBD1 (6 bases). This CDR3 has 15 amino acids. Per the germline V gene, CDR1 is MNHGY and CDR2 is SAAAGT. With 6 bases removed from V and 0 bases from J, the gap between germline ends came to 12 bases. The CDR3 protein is CASRRQGGSGNTIYF. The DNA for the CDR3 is TGTGCCAGCAGGCGACAAGGGGGCTCTGGAAACACCATATATTTT.

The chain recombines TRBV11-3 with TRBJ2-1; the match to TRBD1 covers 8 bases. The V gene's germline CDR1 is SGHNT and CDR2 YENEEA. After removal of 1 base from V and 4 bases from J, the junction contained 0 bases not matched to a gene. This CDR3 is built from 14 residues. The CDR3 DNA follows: TGTGCCAGCAGCTTAGGGGACAGGTACAATGAGCAGTTCTTC. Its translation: CASSLGDRYNEQFF.

The CDR3 reads CAIKGQPNTEAFF. CDR3 sequence (DNA): TGTGCCATCAAGGGACAGCCGAACACTGAAGCTTTCTTT. The chain joins TRBV6-8 to TRBJ1-1; 7 bases agree with TRBD1. The CDR3 has 13 amino acids. Germline V gene sequence: CDR1 MNHGY, CDR2 SAAAGT. Losses at the gene ends were 10 bases for V and 1 base for J; bases not matched to a gene: 6.

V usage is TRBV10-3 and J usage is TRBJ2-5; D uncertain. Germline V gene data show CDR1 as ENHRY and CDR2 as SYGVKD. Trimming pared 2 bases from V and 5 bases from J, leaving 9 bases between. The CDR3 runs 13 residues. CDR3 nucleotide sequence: TGTGCCATCAGTGAGGGAGATGGGGAGACCCAGTACTTC. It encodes CAISEGDGETQYF.

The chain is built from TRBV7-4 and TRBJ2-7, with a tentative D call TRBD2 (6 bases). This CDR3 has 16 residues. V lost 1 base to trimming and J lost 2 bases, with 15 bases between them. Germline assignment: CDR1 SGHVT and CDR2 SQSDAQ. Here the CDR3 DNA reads TGTGCCAGCAGCTTAGTAGGAGGGGTAGGGGCCTACGAGCAGTACTTC. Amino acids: CASSLVGGVGAYEQYF. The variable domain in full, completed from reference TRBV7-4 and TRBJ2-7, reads GAGVSQSPRYKVAKRGRDVALRCDSISGHVTLYWYRQTLGQGSEVLTYSQSDAQRDKSGRPSGRFSAERPERSVSTLKIQRTEQGDSAVYLCASSLVGGVGAYEQYFGPGTRLTVT.

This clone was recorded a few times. The CDR3 is CASTPRRPAKNIQYF. The CDR3 region has the DNA TGTGCCAGCACGCCCAGACGGCCAGCCAAAAACATTCAGTACTTC. The chain combines TRBV12-5 with TRBJ2-4; D not resolved. This CDR3 spans 15 amino acids. Germline values: CDR1 LGHNT, CDR2 FRNRAP. Full variable domain (rest looked up from reference TRBV12-5 and TRBJ2-4): DARVTQTPRHKVTEMGQEVTMRCQPILGHNTVFWYRQTMMQGLELLAYFRNRAPLDDSGMPKDRFSAEMPDATLATLKIQPSEPRDSAVYFCASTPRRPAKNIQYFGAGTRLSVL.